This TCR beta chain was identified during a study of patients and donors after allogeneic stem cell transplantation. TCRdb passed the RT-PCR reads through MiXCR, listing each CDR3 protein once. The sample lists about 400,000 distinct CDR3 sequences, roughly 17% occurring once. Germline trimming cut 4 bases from V and 2 bases from J; bases unmatched to any gene: 4. CDR3 length equals 15 residues. The germline gives CDR1 MGHRA, CDR2 YSYEKL. The sequenced sample consisted of blood, either unsorted or a sorted T cell fraction (not recorded which). The clonotype originates from a human donor who was either an allogeneic HSCT recipient or a stem cell or donor lymphocyte infusion donor (not recorded which). It is not recorded whose cells these are; they may come from a transplant donor. This chain connects TRBV4-1 to TRBJ1-3; 8 positions match TRBD1. As DNA, the CDR3 is TGCGCCAGCAGCCTGGGACAGGCCCCTGGAAACACCATATATTTT. This gives the protein CASSLGQAPGNTIYF.